Below, 28 T cell receptor beta chains from the same sample are listed, as sequenced in a study of blood T cell repertoires in COVID-19. Data came from immunoSEQ multiplex PCR; TCRdb stores just in-frame clones and leaves some out. The sample consists of 60,000 to 75,000 clones, roughly 87% of them appearing once. The sequencing sample was made of peripheral blood. These receptors were collected from a man in his fifties with active COVID-19.

V is TRBV15 and J is TRBJ2-4; unclear D gene. With 0 bases removed from V and 2 bases from J, the gap between germline ends came to 8 bases. CDR3 size: 15 residues. The germline CDR1 and CDR2 sequences are LNHNV and YYDKDF (reference sequence). The CDR3 sequence: CATSREAGTKNIQYF. The CDR3 DNA follows: TGTGCCACCAGCAGAGAGGCTGGTACCAAAAACATTCAGTACTTC.

The chain is built from TRBV5-4 and TRBJ1-1; D is unclear. CDR1 and CDR2 (germline): SGHNT, YYREEE (reference sequence). There are 17 residues in the CDR3. Deletions cut 3 bases from V and 5 bases from J, with 23 bases between. CDR3 in amino acids: CASSSTQNGRVLTEAFF. The CDR3 DNA is TGTGCCAGCAGCTCCACGCAAAATGGTCGAGTACTTACTGAAGCTTTCTTT.

The chain links TRBV7-9 to TRBJ2-3; possible D gene TRBD2, 6 bases. Trimming left V 5 bases short and J 0 bases short, with 12 bases between. The CDR3 loop spans 15 amino acids. Looked up from germline, CDR1 is SEHNR and CDR2 is FQNEAQ (reference sequence). The DNA of the CDR3 is TGTGCCAGCAGCCCGTCAGGGAGGAGCACAGATACGCAGTATTTT. Its translation is CASSPSGRSTDTQYF.

The chain is built from TRBV7-3 and TRBJ2-1; 9 nucleotides match TRBD2. The V gene end was trimmed by 0 bases and the J gene end by 7 bases; junction bases not matched to a gene: 4. From germline, CDR1 is SGHTA and CDR2 FQGTGA. CDR3 length: 15 amino acids. CDR3 amino acids: CASSLTSGSPNEQFF. The CDR3 DNA reads as TGTGCCAGCAGCTTAACTAGCGGGAGCCCTAATGAGCAGTTCTTC. The variable domain in full, completed from reference TRBV7-3 and TRBJ2-1, reads GAGVSQTPSNKVTEKGKYVELRCDPISGHTALYWYRQSLGQGPEFLIYFQGTGAADDSGLPNDRFFAVRPEGSVSTLKIQRTERGDSAVYLCASSLTSGSPNEQFFGPGTRLTVL.

This chain uses TRBV7-2 with TRBJ2-7, with TRBD2 identical over 10 bases. CDR1 SGHTA and CDR2 FQGNSA come from the germline V gene. The CDR3 loop spans 14 amino acids. V lost 5 bases and J lost 5; bases outside the gene matches: 6. CDR3 in amino acids: CASSPASGSNEQYF. Here the CDR3 DNA reads TGTGCCAGCAGCCCTGCTAGCGGGAGCAACGAGCAGTACTTC.

The rearrangement links TRBV28 to TRBJ2-5, with TRBD1 as a possible D gene (6 bases). The V and J ends lost 2 bases and 0 bases respectively, with 10 bases between them. CDR1 and CDR2 (germline): MDHEN, SYDVKM. This CDR3 is built from 15 residues. CDR3 coding DNA: TGTGCCAGCAGTTTAGTGGGGGCTAACCAAGAGACCCAGTACTTC. It specifies CASSLVGANQETQYF. The entire variable domain, with the rest obtained from reference TRBV28 and TRBJ2-5, is as follows: DVKVTQSSRYLVKRTGEKVFLECVQDMDHENMFWYRQDPGLGLRLIYFSYDVKMKEKGDIPEGYSVSREKKERFSLILESASTNQTSMYLCASSLVGANQETQYFGPGTRLLVL.

The chain joins TRBV7-2 to TRBJ1-4; D possibly corresponds to TRBD1 (6 bases). Trimming removed 6 bases from V and 5 bases from J, with 13 bases in between. This CDR3 is built from 14 residues. Germline assignment: CDR1 SGHTA and CDR2 FQGNSA. CDR3 in amino acids: CASRETGLNEKLFF. The CDR3 DNA is TGTGCCAGCAGAGAGACAGGCCTAAATGAAAAACTGTTTTTT.

The chain combines TRBV6-5 with TRBJ1-5; D call uncertain. V was shortened by 6 bases and J by 5 bases, with 14 bases between the two germline ends. The CDR3 is made up of 14 amino acids. Germline V gives CDR1 MNHEY, CDR2 SVGAGI. CDR3 nucleotides: TGTGCCAGCAGCCTCCGAGCTCAGGATCAGCCCCAGCATTTT. It codes for CASSLRAQDQPQHF.

This clone came up once. The chain is built from TRBV6-5 and TRBJ1-2; TRBD1 matches at 7 bases. The CDR3 consists of 16 residues. Germline CDR1 is MNHEY and CDR2 is SVGAGI. The ends lost 0 bases at V and 1 base at J; junction bases unmatched: 5. The CDR3 region has the DNA TGTGCCAGCAGTTACTCCCGGGCAGGGGGTAACTATGGCTACACCTTC. Translating gives CASSYSRAGGNYGYTF.

The chain carries TRBV19 and TRBJ2-3, with D perhaps matching TRBD2 (6 bases). This CDR3 comprises 15 residues. V gave up 10 bases and J gave up 2 bases, with 19 bases separating them. Germline V gene data show CDR1 as LNHDA and CDR2 as SQIVND (reference sequence). The CDR3 spells CATAGLASLTDTQYF. CDR3 DNA sequence: TGTGCCACTGCGGGGCTAGCCAGTCTCACAGATACGCAGTATTTT.

The chain couples TRBV7-8 to TRBJ2-5, with 8 nucleotides matching TRBD1. This CDR3 spans 17 amino acids. The germline CDR1 and CDR2 sequences are SGHVS and FQNEAQ. V was pared by 4 bases and J by 0 bases, with 10 bases of the junction left unmatched. The CDR3 is CASSSGQGVRYQETQYF. In DNA, the CDR3 is TGTGCCAGCAGCTCCGGACAGGGCGTTAGGTACCAAGAGACCCAGTACTTC.

This clone has more than one count but fewer than ten. V gene TRBV7-2 combines with J gene TRBJ2-5; 8 positions agree with TRBD1. This CDR3 is built from 16 residues. Per the germline V gene, CDR1 is SGHTA and CDR2 is FQGNSA. V shed 0 bases and J 5 bases; nucleotides not matched to a gene: 8. The CDR3: CASSLAAQGVVETQYF. The CDR3 DNA is TGTGCCAGCAGCTTAGCAGCACAGGGGGTGGTCGAGACCCAGTACTTC.

The DNA for the CDR3 is TGTGCCAGCAGTTTAGTGGCTAGCGGGAGTTACCACGTCCTGACTTTC. It specifies CASSLVASGSYHVLTF. The V gene is TRBV27, the J gene TRBJ2-6; 10 bases align to TRBD2. Germline V gene sequence: CDR1 MNHEY, CDR2 SMNVEV (reference sequence). With V trimmed by 2 bases and J by 11 bases, 9 bases remained unmatched. The CDR3 runs 16 residues.

The chain couples TRBV30 to TRBJ2-7, with a weak D call TRBD2 (5 bases). CDR3 size: 13 residues. V was clipped by 5 bases and J by 0 bases, with 11 bases between them. Germline CDR1 and CDR2: GTSNPN and SVGIG (reference sequence). CDR3 residues: CAWGRGPSYEQYF. In DNA, the CDR3 is TGTGCCTGGGGCCGCGGGCCCTCCTACGAGCAGTACTTC. The variable domain in full, completed from reference TRBV30 and TRBJ2-7, reads SQTIHQWPATLVQPVGSPLSLECTVEGTSNPNLYWYRQAAGRGLQLLFYSVGIGQISSEVPQNLSASRPQDRQFILSSKKLLLSDSGFYLCAWGRGPSYEQYFGPGTRLTVT.

The rearrangement uses TRBV28 and TRBJ1-2; D gene unclear. Looked up from germline, CDR1 is MDHEN and CDR2 is SYDVKM. This CDR3 is 11 amino acids long. V lost 10 bases to trimming and J lost 8 bases, with 14 bases between them. CDR3 coding DNA: TGTGCCACTTTCGTTCGGTCGGGCTACACCTTC. This codes for CATFVRSGYTF.

The gene calls are TRBV30 and TRBJ2-1, with TRBD2 identical over 10 bases. Per the germline V gene, CDR1 is GTSNPN and CDR2 is SVGIG (reference sequence). The junction had 13 bases not matched to a gene; V was cut back by 4 bases and J by 7 bases. The CDR3 runs to 16 residues. The CDR3 DNA is TGTGCCTGGAATAGGGCTAGCGGGAGCCCCTGGAATGAGCAGTTCTTC. Translation gives CAWNRASGSPWNEQFF.

CDR3 loop: CASSARGGYTEAFF. CDR3 nucleotides: TGTGCCAGCAGCGCTAGGGGGGGATACACTGAAGCTTTCTTT. J is TRBJ1-1 and V is TRBV7-9, with D maybe TRBD1 (6 bases). V was pared by 5 bases and J by 3 bases, with 13 bases between. The CDR3 covers 14 residues. Germline CDR1 reads SEHNR; CDR2 reads FQNEAQ (reference sequence). Filled out from reference TRBV7-9 and TRBJ1-1, the complete variable domain reads DTGVSQNPRHKITKRGQNVTFRCDPISEHNRLYWYRQTLGQGPEFLTYFQNEAQLEKSRLLSDRFSAERPKGSFSTLEIQRTEQGDSAMYLCASSARGGYTEAFFGQGTRLTVV.

This clone appeared once. V is TRBV6-5 and J is TRBJ2-2; weak D call: TRBD1 (6 bases). Deletions cut 0 bases from V and 4 bases from J, with 12 bases between. The CDR3 sequence is 16 residues long. CDR1 and CDR2 from the germline V gene are MNHEY and SVGAGI. The CDR3 reads CASSYSRDIGTGELFF. CDR3 DNA sequence: TGTGCCAGCAGTTACTCCCGGGACATTGGCACCGGGGAGCTGTTTTTT.

The V gene is TRBV12-3 or TRBV12-4, the J gene TRBJ2-3, with D hard to call. The CDR3 loop spans 12 amino acids. V lost 6 bases and J lost 2, with 6 bases in between. CDR3 residues: CASSGITDTQYF. DNA of the CDR3: TGTGCCAGCAGCGGTATCACAGATACGCAGTATTTT.

The chain has TRBV11-2 and TRBJ1-1, with D unclear. This CDR3 has 14 amino acids. The germline V gene encodes CDR1 SGHAT and CDR2 FQNNGV. V dropped 2 bases and J dropped 1 base, with 8 bases sitting between them. The CDR3 sequence is CASSLQRGNTEAFF. CDR3 sequence (DNA): TGTGCCAGCAGCTTACAACGGGGGAACACTGAAGCTTTCTTT.

This chain connects TRBV6-2 or TRBV6-3 to TRBJ2-5; perhaps TRBD2 as D (6 bases). Germline V gene data show CDR1 as MNHEY and CDR2 as SVGEGT. Trimming took off 4 bases at V and 9 bases at J, with 12 bases between the two ends. The CDR3 sequence is 12 residues long. The CDR3 here is CASSSRREAQYF. Here the CDR3 DNA reads TGTGCCAGCAGTTCAAGGAGGGAGGCCCAGTACTTC.

The chain has TRBV6-5 and TRBJ2-5; 7 positions agree with TRBD2. The CDR3 covers 13 residues. The germline V gene has CDR1 MNHEY and CDR2 SVGAGI. V was pared by 4 bases and J by 5 bases, with 4 bases of the junction left unmatched. As DNA, the CDR3 is TGTGCCAGCAGTTCCGGGGGGTGGGAGACCCAGTACTTC. Translating gives CASSSGGWETQYF.

The genes are TRBV19 and TRBJ1-5, with 7 bases fitting TRBD1. J gave up 3 bases and V 8 bases, and 10 bases lay outside the gene matches. The germline V gene has CDR1 LNHDA and CDR2 SQIVND (reference sequence). There are 15 residues in the CDR3. CDR3 bases: TGTGCCAGTTTGGCGTTGACAGGGACCAATCAGCCCCAGCATTTT. Translating it yields CASLALTGTNQPQHF.

The chain is built from TRBV7-9 and TRBJ2-1; 8 bases match TRBD2. CDR3 length equals 15 residues. Looked up from germline, CDR1 is SEHNR and CDR2 is FQNEAQ (reference sequence). V dropped 8 bases and J dropped 6; count of bases not matched to a gene: 12. This CDR3 is CASPPPGRAINEQFF. In DNA form, the CDR3 reads TGTGCCAGCCCGCCCCCCGGGAGGGCTATCAATGAGCAGTTCTTC.

The genes are TRBV19 and TRBJ2-5, with 7 bases that match TRBD1. Germline CDR1 and CDR2: LNHDA and SQIVND (reference sequence). Unmatched junction bases numbered 4, after V lost 5 bases and J lost 1 base. CDR3 length: 14 residues. CDR3 sequence: CASSLTGIQETQYF. The CDR3 DNA reads TGTGCCAGTAGTCTGACAGGGATCCAAGAGACCCAGTACTTC.

The chain is built from TRBV9 and TRBJ2-1; TRBD2 matches 10 bases. Looked up from germline, CDR1 is SGDLS and CDR2 is YYNGEE. The CDR3 has 15 residues. Trimming at V came to 3 bases and at J to 4 bases, leaving 4 bases not matched to a gene. Written as DNA, the CDR3 is TGTGCCAGCAGCGCGACTAGCGGGTTTTACAATGAGCAGTTCTTC. Encoded protein: CASSATSGFYNEQFF.

V and J are TRBV6-6 and TRBJ1-2; 7 bases map to TRBD1. The ends lost 7 bases at V and 3 bases at J; junction bases unmatched: 8. The CDR3 spans 14 residues. CDR1 is MNHNY and CDR2 is SVGAGI in the germline V gene (reference sequence). The CDR3: CASTQGQNHYGYTF. The CDR3 coding sequence is TGTGCCAGCACCCAGGGACAGAACCACTATGGCTACACCTTC.

J is TRBJ2-4 and V is TRBV18, with TRBD2 matching 11 bases. The CDR3 covers 18 residues. CDR1 is KGHSH and CDR2 is LQKENI in the germline V gene. Losses at the gene ends were 0 bases for V and 3 bases for J; bases not matched to a gene: 7. The CDR3 here is CASSPPSTSGSGKNIQYF. CDR3 nucleotides: TGTGCCAGCTCACCACCGAGTACTAGCGGGAGTGGCAAAAACATTCAGTACTTC. Full variable domain (remainder filled in from reference TRBV18 and TRBJ2-4): NAGVMQNPRHLVRRRGQEARLRCSPMKGHSHVYWYRQLPEEGLKFMVYLQKENIIDESGMPKERFSAEFPKEGPSILRIQQVVRGDSAAYFCASSPPSTSGSGKNIQYFGAGTRLSVL.